Reported below is one T cell receptor beta chain. Libraries were prepared by immunoSEQ multiplex PCR; TCRdb keeps only in-frame clonotypes and omits some of them. The repertoire holds 200,000 or so clones, almost 95% seen once, with roughly a tenth in the top ten. Deletions cut 1 base from V and 1 base from J, with 14 bases between. Germline V gene sequence: CDR1 LGHDT, CDR2 YNNKEL (reference sequence). The CDR3 totals 17 residues. The data stem from a study of T cell responses to AZD1222 COVID-19 vaccine. The rearrangement joins TRBV3-1 (or the pseudogene TRBV3-2) to TRBJ1-3; D gene uncertain. Sample: peripheral blood, taken on day 0 of AZD1222 vaccination. The TCR sequence derives from an adult in good health. CDR3 loop: CASSQARPSWSGNTIYF. The DNA for the CDR3 is TGTGCCAGCAGCCAAGCCCGACCCAGCTGGTCTGGAAACACCATATATTTT.